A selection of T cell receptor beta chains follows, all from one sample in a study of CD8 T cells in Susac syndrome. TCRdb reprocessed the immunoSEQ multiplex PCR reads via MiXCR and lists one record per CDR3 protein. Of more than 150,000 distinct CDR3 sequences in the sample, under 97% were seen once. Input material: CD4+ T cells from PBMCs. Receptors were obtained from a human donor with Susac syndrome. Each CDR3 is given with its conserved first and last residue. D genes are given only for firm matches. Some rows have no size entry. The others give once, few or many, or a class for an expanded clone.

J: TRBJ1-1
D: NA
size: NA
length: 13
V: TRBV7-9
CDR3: CASSLSRGPEAFF
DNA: TGTGCCAGCAGCTTATCCAGGGGCCCCGAAGCTTTCTTT

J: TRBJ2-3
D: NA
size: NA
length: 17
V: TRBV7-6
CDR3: CASSLIALAPETDTQYF
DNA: TGTGCCAGCAGCTTAATAGCGCTAGCACCTGAGACAGATACGCAGTATTTT

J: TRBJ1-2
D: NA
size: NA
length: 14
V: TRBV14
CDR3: CASSQDSLFYGYTF
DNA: TGTGCCAGCAGCCAAGATTCCCTCTTCTATGGCTACACCTTC

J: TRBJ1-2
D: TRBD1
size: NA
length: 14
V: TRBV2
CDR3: CASRFGQGGYGYTF
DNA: TGTGCCAGCAGGTTCGGACAGGGTGGATATGGCTACACCTTC

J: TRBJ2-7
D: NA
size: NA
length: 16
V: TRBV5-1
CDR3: CASSLGGGLGTYEQYF
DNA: TGCGCCAGCAGCTTGGGTGGGGGTCTCGGAACCTACGAGCAGTACTTC

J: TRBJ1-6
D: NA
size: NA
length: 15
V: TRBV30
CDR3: CAWSVGQYYNSPLHF
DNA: TGTGCCTGGAGTGTAGGACAGTATTATAATTCACCCCTCCACTTT

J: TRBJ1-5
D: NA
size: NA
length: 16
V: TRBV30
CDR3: CAWSPPGHYSNQPQHF
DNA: TGTGCCTGGAGTCCGCCGGGTCATTATAGCAATCAGCCCCAGCATTTT

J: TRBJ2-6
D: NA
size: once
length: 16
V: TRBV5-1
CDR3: CASSLVGISGANVLTF
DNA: TGCGCCAGCAGCTTGGTGGGGATTTCTGGGGCCAACGTCCTGACTTTC

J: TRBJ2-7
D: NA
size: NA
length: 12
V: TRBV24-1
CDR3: CATKGRGCEQYF
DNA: TGTGCCACCAAGGGTCGAGGGTGCGAGCAGTACTTC

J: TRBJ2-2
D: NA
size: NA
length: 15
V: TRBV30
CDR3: CAWSPGGTHTGELFF
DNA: TGTGCCTGGTCCCCAGGTGGCACGCACACCGGGGAGCTGTTTTTT